A single sample gave rise to the 19 T cell receptor beta chains below, sequenced in a study of regulatory T cells in long-lasting Graves disease. Building the TCR beta libraries relied on iRepertoire HTBI primers, and CDR3 regions underwent Arm-PCR. TCRdb ran MiXCR on the multiplex PCR reads and lists one entry per CDR3 protein. The table records fewer than 450,000 distinct CDR3 sequences, about 25% of them present only once. Stated time point: persistent/refractory GD, antithyroid drugs over 5 years with positive TRAb. PBMC RNA was the source of the TCR library. The sample in question was peripheral blood mononuclear cells (PBMCs), obtained when the disease was refractory, from a patient treated with antithyroid drugs. These receptors originate from a female donor with Graves disease.

The chain is built from TRBV7-2 and TRBJ2-2, with D unresolved. The CDR3 sequence is 16 residues long. Per germline, CDR1 SGHTA and CDR2 FQGNSA. The V end lost 5 bases, the J end lost 0 bases, and 13 bases lay between the germline ends. The CDR3 DNA follows: TGTGCCAGCAGCCCAAGCCCCGTCCCGAACACCGGGGAGCTGTTTTTT. Its translation is CASSPSPVPNTGELFF.

This chain links TRBV24-1 with TRBJ1-5; D gene uncertain. Per germline, CDR1 KGHDR and CDR2 SFDVKD. Trimming shortened V by 2 bases and J by 4 bases, and 17 bases separated the two germline ends. The CDR3 spans 17 residues. Here the CDR3 DNA reads TGTGCCACCAGTGATTCAGACGACGGACCAGAGAATCAGCCCCAGCATTTT. Residues: CATSDSDDGPENQPQHF.

This clonotype has just a few counts. The chain recombines TRBV6-1 with TRBJ2-4; D remains ambiguous. Looked up from germline, CDR1 is MNHNS and CDR2 is SASEGT. V dropped 6 bases and J dropped 7 bases, with 7 bases sitting between them. The CDR3 has 11 amino acids. For the CDR3, the DNA is TGTGCCAGCAGAAATCAGAACATTCAGTACTTC. Its translation: CASRNQNIQYF.

The sample holds many counts of this clonotype. The chain employs TRBV2 and TRBJ2-7; tentative D call: TRBD1 (7 bases). The CDR3 is 15 amino acids. From germline, CDR1 is SNHLY and CDR2 FYNNEI. The V end was cut by 7 bases, the J end by 3 bases, with 19 bases between. CDR3 sequence reads: CASMEGLDRVYEQYF. CDR3 bases: TGTGCCAGCATGGAGGGGCTCGACAGGGTCTACGAGCAGTACTTC.

The chain is built from TRBV7-2 and TRBJ2-7; no definite D call. The V gene lost 5 bases and the J gene lost 4 bases, with 27 bases spanning the gap. CDR1 is SGHTA and CDR2 is FQGNSA in the germline V gene. This CDR3 region has 18 residues. The CDR3 here is CASSPTTARRLEGYEQYF. CDR3 nucleotides: TGTGCCAGCAGCCCCACCACCGCTCGGCGGCTGGAAGGGTACGAGCAGTACTTC.

On this clonotype itself: In this CDR3 the conserved last residue, phenylalanine or tryptophan, is missing, so a read error is likely. This chain uses TRBV4-1 with TRBJ2-7, with 9 bases that match TRBD1. V shed 0 bases and J 2 bases; nucleotides not matched to a gene: 8. Germline V gene data show CDR1 as MGHRA and CDR2 as YSYEKL. The CDR3 is made up of 17 amino acids. The DNA for the CDR3 is TGCGCCAGCAGCCAAGAGCCGCACAGGGGGCAGGCCTACGAGCAGTACCTC. Protein sequence: CASSQEPHRGQAYEQYL.

This clonotype was seen repeatedly, ten times or more. V and J are TRBV2 and TRBJ2-7; D not resolved. The V end lost 7 bases, the J end lost 2 bases, and 12 bases lay between the germline ends. Germline V gives CDR1 SNHLY, CDR2 FYNNEI. The CDR3 loop spans 13 amino acids. CDR3 region: CASKLGSTYEQYF. CDR3 bases: TGTGCCAGCAAGCTGGGCAGTACCTACGAGCAGTACTTC.

The rearrangement joins TRBV24-1 to TRBJ2-1, with 8 bases that match TRBD1. This CDR3 comprises 18 residues. The ends lost 5 bases at V and 1 base at J; junction bases unmatched: 12. CDR1 and CDR2 (germline): KGHDR, SFDVKD. The CDR3 protein is CATSGRTEQGESYNEQFF. The CDR3, as DNA: TGTGCCACCAGTGGCCGGACAGAACAGGGGGAATCCTACAATGAGCAGTTCTTC.

This clonotype was picked up a small number of times. In DNA form, the CDR3 reads TGTGCCAGCAGCCGAGTAGAAGGGGAGGCAACTAATGAAAAACTGTTTTTT. Translation gives CASSRVEGEATNEKLFF. V usage is TRBV11-3 and J usage is TRBJ1-4; tentative D call: TRBD1 (5 bases). The CDR3 length is 17 residues. From germline, CDR1 is SGHNT and CDR2 YENEEA. V was clipped by 5 bases and J by 0 bases, with 16 bases between them.

The chain links TRBV14 to TRBJ2-7, with 7 bases lining up with TRBD2. There are 14 residues in the CDR3. CDR1 and CDR2 from the germline V gene are SGHDN and FVKESK. V lost 0 bases and J lost 3; bases outside the gene matches: 2. Here the CDR3 reads CASSQEVAGYEQYF. DNA of the CDR3: TGTGCCAGCAGCCAAGAGGTAGCGGGCTACGAGCAGTACTTC.

This clonotype was found many times. The rearrangement joins TRBV28 to TRBJ2-5, with TRBD1 matching 9 bases. CDR3 size: 16 residues. V shed 4 bases and J 3 bases; nucleotides not matched to a gene: 9. Germline-derived CDR1 and CDR2 are MDHEN and SYDVKM. CDR3 DNA sequence: TGTGCCAGCAGTTCGCGGACAGGGGCTGTTAAAGAGACCCAGTACTTC. It specifies CASSSRTGAVKETQYF. Drawing the rest from reference TRBV28 and TRBJ2-5, the complete variable domain is DVKVTQSSRYLVKRTGEKVFLECVQDMDHENMFWYRQDPGLGLRLIYFSYDVKMKEKGDIPEGYSVSREKKERFSLILESASTNQTSMYLCASSSRTGAVKETQYFGPGTRLLVL.

This clonotype came up many times. The V gene is TRBV12-3 or TRBV12-4, the J gene TRBJ1-2; TRBD1 is a possible D gene (5 bases). The CDR3 loop spans 13 amino acids. The V end lost 5 bases, the J end lost 2 bases, and 9 bases lay between the germline ends. The CDR3 reads CASSRDGNYGYTF. Here the CDR3 DNA reads TGTGCCAGCAGTCGGGACGGGAACTATGGCTACACCTTC.

The V gene is TRBV30, the J gene TRBJ2-2; D not resolved. V lost 4 bases to trimming and J lost 0 bases, with 9 bases between them. Germline CDR1 is GTSNPN and CDR2 is SVGIG (reference sequence). This CDR3 has 14 amino acids. CDR3 protein: CAWKGAANTGELFF. The CDR3 coding sequence is TGTGCCTGGAAGGGCGCAGCGAACACCGGGGAGCTGTTTTTT.

This clonotype was seen a few times. The J gene is TRBJ1-1, the V gene TRBV7-8; D may be TRBD1 (5 bases). V was cut by 5 bases and J by 7 bases, with 11 bases left in between. This CDR3 comprises 12 residues. Germline CDR1 SGHVS, CDR2 FQNEAQ. CDR3 sequence: CASSARDGEAFF. The CDR3 coding sequence is TGTGCCAGCAGCGCCCGGGACGGTGAAGCTTTCTTT.

For this clonotype: Its ends do not fully match the called genes, so a read error is possible. This chain uses TRBV7-9 with TRBJ2-2; TRBD2 might be the D (6 bases). This CDR3 region has 15 residues. Per the germline V gene, CDR1 is SEHNR and CDR2 is FQNEAQ (reference sequence). The CDR3 sequence is CASSLRTMNAGELFF. The CDR3, as DNA: TGTGCCAGCAGCTTAAGGACTATGAACGCCGGGGAGCTGTTTTTT. The variable domain in full, with the rest retrieved from reference TRBV7-9 and TRBJ2-2, is DTGVSQNPRHKITKRGQNVTFRCDPISEHNRLYWYRQTLGQGPEFLTYFQNEAQLEKSRLLSDRFSAERPKGSFSTLEIQRTEQGDSAMYLCASSLRTMNAGELFFGEGSRLTVL.

This clonotype was seen ten or more times. This rearrangement joins TRBV7-8 to TRBJ2-2; 14 bases match TRBD2. Germline lookup yields CDR1 SGHVS and CDR2 FQNEAQ. J lost 1 base, V lost 5 bases, and 6 bases had no gene match. The CDR3 is made up of 18 amino acids. CDR3 loop: CASSRQGTSGRNTGELFF. CDR3 bases: TGTGCCAGCAGCCGCCAAGGGACTAGCGGGAGGAACACCGGGGAGCTGTTTTTT.

Ten or more counts support this clonotype. The chain combines TRBV3-1 with TRBJ1-4; D call uncertain. CDR3 length: 14 residues. Trimming stripped 4 bases from V and 8 bases from J, with 14 bases between. From germline, CDR1 is LGHDT and CDR2 YNNKEL (reference sequence). CDR3 in amino acids: CASSPRNGREKLFF. In nucleotides, the CDR3 is TGTGCCAGCAGCCCCCGTAACGGCAGGGAAAAACTGTTTTTT.

This clonotype was counted at least ten times. The chain combines TRBV11-2 with TRBJ2-2; D may match TRBD1 or TRBD2 (5 bases each). The CDR3 extends over 13 amino acids. Trimming stripped 5 bases from V and 16 bases from J, with 20 bases between. Germline CDR1 and CDR2: SGHAT and FQNNGV. The CDR3 DNA reads as TGTGCCAGCAGCCTCTCCGGGGCCCGGGCTGGGTTTTTT. Encoded protein: CASSLSGARAGFF.

This clonotype was seen many times. The CDR3 protein is CASSTTPSSYEQYF. CDR3 nucleotides: TGCGCCAGCAGCACAACACCGAGCTCCTACGAGCAGTACTTC. J is TRBJ2-7 and V is TRBV5-1; the D is unclear. The CDR3 sequence is 14 residues long. Per germline, CDR1 SGHRS and CDR2 YFSETQ. The V end lost 4 bases, the J end lost 0 bases, and 11 bases lay between the germline ends.